The sequence of this T cell receptor (beta chain) was determined in a study of Ad26.COV2.S vaccination and SARS-CoV-2 variants. Study at large: The Ad26.COV2.S arm of the COV1001 trial was where the donor was placed.

The germline V and J ends were trimmed by 0 bases and 9 bases, with 7 bases remaining between them. The CDR3 totals 12 residues. From germline, CDR1 is SGDLS and CDR2 YYNGEE. Study-wide results and limits: The analyses of TCR breadth and depth may have understated the size of total T cell responses.

Generated by immunoSEQ multiplex PCR, the TCRdb table keeps only in-frame clones and is missing some. The sample comprises about 330,000 clones, roughly 90% of which are singletons, and approximately 5.8% rests with the top ten. Treatment described: 19 received Ad26.COV2.S at low or high dose, single or two shots; 5 received placebo; per-sample allocation not given. Specimen acquisition occurred on day 63 following the initial vaccine or placebo injection. About this clone itself: Its antigen is undetermined.

This TCR was sampled from a person aged 18-65 years who received the Ad26.COV2.S COVID-19 vaccine or a placebo. V and J are TRBV9 and TRBJ1-5, with D unresolved. Here the sequenced sample was peripheral blood, taken in a trial of Ad26.COV2.S vaccine versus placebo. The CDR3 sequence is CASSVELWPQHF. The CDR3, as DNA: TGTGCCAGCAGCGTAGAGCTCTGGCCCCAGCATTTT.